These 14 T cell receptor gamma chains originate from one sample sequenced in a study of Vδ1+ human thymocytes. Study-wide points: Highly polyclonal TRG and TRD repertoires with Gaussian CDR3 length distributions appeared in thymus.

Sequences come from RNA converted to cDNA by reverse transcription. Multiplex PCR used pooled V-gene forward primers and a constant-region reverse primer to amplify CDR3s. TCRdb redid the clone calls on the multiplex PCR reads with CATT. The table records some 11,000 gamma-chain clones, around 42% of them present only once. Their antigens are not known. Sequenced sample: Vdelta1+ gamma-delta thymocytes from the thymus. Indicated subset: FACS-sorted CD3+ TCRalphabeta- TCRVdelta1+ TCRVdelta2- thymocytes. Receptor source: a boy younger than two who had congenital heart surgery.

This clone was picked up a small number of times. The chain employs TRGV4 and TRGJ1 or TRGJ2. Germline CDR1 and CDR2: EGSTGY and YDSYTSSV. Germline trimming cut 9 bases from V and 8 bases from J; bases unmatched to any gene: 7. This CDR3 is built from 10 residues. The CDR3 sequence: CATLLNKKLF. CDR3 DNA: TGTGCCACCCTACTCAATAAGAAACTCTTT.

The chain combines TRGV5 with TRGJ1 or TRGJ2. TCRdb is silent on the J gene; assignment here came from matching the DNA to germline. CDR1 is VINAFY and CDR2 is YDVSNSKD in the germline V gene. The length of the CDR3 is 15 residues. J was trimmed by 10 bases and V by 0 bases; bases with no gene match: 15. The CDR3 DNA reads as TGTGCCACCTGGGACAGGCTACACTCGGGGTCGAAGAAACTCTTT. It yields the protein CATWDRLHSGSKKLF.

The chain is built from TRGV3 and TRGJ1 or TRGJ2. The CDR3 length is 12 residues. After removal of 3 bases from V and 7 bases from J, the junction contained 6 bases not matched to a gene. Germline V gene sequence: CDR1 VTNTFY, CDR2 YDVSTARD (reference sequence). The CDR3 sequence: CATWDGGYKKLF. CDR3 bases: TGTGCCACCTGGGACGGAGGGTATAAGAAACTCTTT.

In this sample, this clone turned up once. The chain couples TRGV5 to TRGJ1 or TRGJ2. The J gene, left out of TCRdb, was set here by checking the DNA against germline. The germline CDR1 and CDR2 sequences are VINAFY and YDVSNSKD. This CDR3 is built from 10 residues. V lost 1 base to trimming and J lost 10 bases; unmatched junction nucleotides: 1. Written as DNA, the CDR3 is TGTGCCACCTGGGACAGCAAGAAACTCTTT. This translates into CATWDSKKLF.

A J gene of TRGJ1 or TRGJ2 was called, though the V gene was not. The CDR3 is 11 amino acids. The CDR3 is CALWDRYKKLF. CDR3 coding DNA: TGTGCCTTGTGGGATCGATATAAGAAACTCTTT.

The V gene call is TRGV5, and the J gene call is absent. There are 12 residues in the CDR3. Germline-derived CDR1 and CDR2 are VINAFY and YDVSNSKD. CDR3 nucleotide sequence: TGTGCCACCTGGGACACGCCCCGCGGTAAACTCTTT. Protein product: CATWDTPRGKLF.

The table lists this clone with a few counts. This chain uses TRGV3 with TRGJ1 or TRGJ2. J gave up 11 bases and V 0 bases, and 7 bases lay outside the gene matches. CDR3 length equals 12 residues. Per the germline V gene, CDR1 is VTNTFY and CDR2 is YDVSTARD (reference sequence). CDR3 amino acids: CATWDRYRQKLF. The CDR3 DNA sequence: TGTGCCACCTGGGACAGGTATCGACAGAAACTCTTT.

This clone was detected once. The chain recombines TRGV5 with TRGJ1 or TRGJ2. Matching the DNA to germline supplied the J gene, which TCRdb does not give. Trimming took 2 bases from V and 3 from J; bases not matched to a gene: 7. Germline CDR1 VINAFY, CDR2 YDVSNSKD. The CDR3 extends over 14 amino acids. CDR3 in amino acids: CATWDNRFYYKKLF. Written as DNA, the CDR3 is TGTGCCACCTGGGACAACCGCTTTTATTATAAGAAACTCTTT.

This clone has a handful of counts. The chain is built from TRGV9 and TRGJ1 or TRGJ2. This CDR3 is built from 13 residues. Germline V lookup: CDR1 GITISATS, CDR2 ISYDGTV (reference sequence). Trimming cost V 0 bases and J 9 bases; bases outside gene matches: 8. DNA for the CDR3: TGTGCCTTGTGGGAGGTGAATCCACTTAAGAAACTCTTT. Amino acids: CALWEVNPLKKLF.

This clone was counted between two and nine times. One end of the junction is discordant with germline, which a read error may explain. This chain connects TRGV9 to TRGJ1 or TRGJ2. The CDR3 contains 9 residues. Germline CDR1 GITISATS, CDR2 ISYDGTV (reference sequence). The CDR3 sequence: CACYYTKLF. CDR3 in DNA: TGTGCCTGTTATTATACGAAACTCTTT.

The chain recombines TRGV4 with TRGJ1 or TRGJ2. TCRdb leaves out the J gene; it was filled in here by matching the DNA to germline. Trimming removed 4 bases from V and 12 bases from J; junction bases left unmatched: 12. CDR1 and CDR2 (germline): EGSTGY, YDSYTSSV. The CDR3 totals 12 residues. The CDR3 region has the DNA TGTGCCACCTGGGACCCACCCGGCGGGAAACTCTTT. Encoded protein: CATWDPPGGKLF.

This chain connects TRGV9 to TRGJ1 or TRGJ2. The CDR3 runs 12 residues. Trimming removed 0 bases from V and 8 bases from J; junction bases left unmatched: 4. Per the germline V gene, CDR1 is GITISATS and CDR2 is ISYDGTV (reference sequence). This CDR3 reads CALWEVRDKKLF. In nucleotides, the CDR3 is TGTGCCTTGTGGGAGGTGCGCGATAAGAAACTCTTT.

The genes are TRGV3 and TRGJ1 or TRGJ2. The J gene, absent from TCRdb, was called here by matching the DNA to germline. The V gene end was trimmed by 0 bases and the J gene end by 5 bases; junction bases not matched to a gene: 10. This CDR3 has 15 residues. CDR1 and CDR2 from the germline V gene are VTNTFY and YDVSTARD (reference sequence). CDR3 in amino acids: CATWDRRIRNYKKLF. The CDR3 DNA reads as TGTGCCACCTGGGACAGGCGGATTCGGAATTATAAGAAACTCTTT.

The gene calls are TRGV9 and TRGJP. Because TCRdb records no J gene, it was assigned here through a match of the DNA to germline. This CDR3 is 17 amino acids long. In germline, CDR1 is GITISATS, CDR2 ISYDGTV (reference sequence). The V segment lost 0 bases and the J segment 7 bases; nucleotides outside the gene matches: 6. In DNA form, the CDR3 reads TGTGCCTTGTGGGAGGTGCAATTCGAGTTGGGCAAAAAAATCAAGGTATTT. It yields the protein CALWEVQFELGKKIKVF.